One sample yielded the 10 T cell receptor beta chains listed below, sequenced in a study of blood T cell repertoires in COVID-19. Clones were read by immunoSEQ multiplex PCR, and TCRdb kept only the in-frame ones, dropping some. The sample contains roughly 250,000 clones, roughly 88% of which appear only once. Sequenced: peripheral blood. These TCRs come from a woman aged 40 to 49 who had recovered from COVID-19.

This chain joins TRBV4-2 and TRBJ2-6; 10 bases agree with TRBD2. V lost 5 bases and J lost 0; bases outside the gene matches: 7. Germline V gives CDR1 LGHNA, CDR2 YNFKEQ. The length of the CDR3 is 18 residues. The CDR3 here is CASSMGGLAFSGANVLTF. The CDR3 DNA reads as TGTGCCAGCAGCATGGGGGGACTAGCGTTCTCTGGGGCCAACGTCCTGACTTTC.

The V call is TRBV19, the J call TRBJ1-5; TRBD1 matches at 12 bases. Germline trimming cut 5 bases from V and 2 bases from J; bases unmatched to any gene: 13. Germline loops: CDR1 LNHDA, CDR2 SQIVND (reference sequence). The CDR3 has 19 residues. The CDR3 loop reads CASSSSGTGGSIGNQPQHF. Written as DNA, the CDR3 is TGTGCCAGTAGTTCATCCGGGACAGGGGGCTCGATCGGCAATCAGCCCCAGCATTTT.

The rearrangement joins TRBV27 to TRBJ2-3; 14 bases are shared with TRBD2. V lost 5 bases and J lost 5; bases outside the gene matches: 9. Germline V lookup: CDR1 MNHEY, CDR2 SMNVEV (reference sequence). CDR3 length: 17 amino acids. As DNA, the CDR3 is TGTGCCAGCAGTGCCGGGACTAGCGGGAGACTGGGAGATACGCAGTATTTT. Its protein is CASSAGTSGRLGDTQYF.

This clone appeared a single time. The chain uses TRBV4-3 and TRBJ1-2, with TRBD1 matching over 8 bases. The CDR3 has 13 amino acids. With V trimmed by 1 base and J by 6 bases, 1 base remained unmatched. The germline V gene has CDR1 LGHNA and CDR2 YSLEER. For the CDR3, the DNA is TGCGCCAGCAGCCAAGTGACAGGGGATGGCTACACCTTC. It translates to CASSQVTGDGYTF.

V gene TRBV11-1 combines with J gene TRBJ2-1; TRBD2 might be the D (6 bases). The CDR3 is 13 residues long. V was shortened by 5 bases and J by 7 bases, with 12 bases between the two germline ends. Germline V CDR1 and CDR2: SGHAT, FQDESV (reference sequence). Here the CDR3 reads CASSREIGNEQFF. CDR3 sequence (DNA): TGTGCCAGCAGCCGGGAGATTGGAAATGAGCAGTTCTTC.

This clone has only one observation. J is TRBJ1-5 and V is TRBV6-5; 7 positions match TRBD1. Germline values: CDR1 MNHEY, CDR2 SVGAGI. V gave up 6 bases and J gave up 0 bases; unmatched junction bases: 5. This CDR3 region has 15 residues. CDR3 bases: TGTGCCAGCAGGAAAGACAGGGATAGCAATCAGCCCCAGCATTTT. Its translation: CASRKDRDSNQPQHF.

The chain joins TRBV19 to TRBJ1-5; TRBD1 matches 7 bases. Looked up from germline, CDR1 is LNHDA and CDR2 is SQIVND (reference sequence). The CDR3 contains 15 residues. V shed 7 bases, J shed 7 bases, and the junction held 13 bases outside the gene matches. Here the CDR3 reads CASTTGVSPEQPQHF. As DNA, the CDR3 is TGTGCCAGTACCACAGGGGTCTCTCCGGAGCAGCCCCAGCATTTT.

DNA for the CDR3: TGTGCCAGCAGCTTAGGACCTGGGACTAGCGGGGCCTACGAGCAGTACTTC. Amino acid sequence: CASSLGPGTSGAYEQYF. This chain links TRBV7-2 with TRBJ2-7, with 13 bases matching TRBD2. The CDR3 extends over 17 amino acids. Germline CDR1 is SGHTA and CDR2 is FQGNSA. V trimming: 1 base; J trimming: 2 bases; junction bases outside the gene matches: 5. The entire variable domain, with the rest obtained from reference TRBV7-2 and TRBJ2-7, is as follows: GAGVSQSPSNKVTEKGKDVELRCDPISGHTALYWYRQSLGQGLEFLIYFQGNSAPDKSGLPSDRFSAERTGGSVSTLTIQRTQQEDSAVYLCASSLGPGTSGAYEQYFGPGTRLTVT.

This clone was counted a single time. J is TRBJ1-4 and V is TRBV4-2; weak D call: TRBD1 (6 bases). Germline CDR1 LGHNA, CDR2 YNFKEQ. The CDR3 sequence is 18 residues long. Between the trimmed V and J ends, which lost 0 bases and 7 bases, there was a span of 21 bases. CDR3 coding DNA: TGTGCCAGCAGCCAAGAGACGATTGATACAGGGATATTTGAAAAACTGTTTTTT. Protein: CASSQETIDTGIFEKLFF.

This chain joins TRBV7-8 and TRBJ1-5; the D is unclear. CDR3 length: 13 amino acids. CDR1 and CDR2 from the germline V gene are SGHVS and FQNEAQ. Between the trimmed V and J ends, which lost 2 bases and 3 bases, there was a span of 5 bases. CDR3 in DNA: TGTGCCAGCAGCTTAACAGACAATCAGCCCCAGCATTTT. Amino acid sequence: CASSLTDNQPQHF.